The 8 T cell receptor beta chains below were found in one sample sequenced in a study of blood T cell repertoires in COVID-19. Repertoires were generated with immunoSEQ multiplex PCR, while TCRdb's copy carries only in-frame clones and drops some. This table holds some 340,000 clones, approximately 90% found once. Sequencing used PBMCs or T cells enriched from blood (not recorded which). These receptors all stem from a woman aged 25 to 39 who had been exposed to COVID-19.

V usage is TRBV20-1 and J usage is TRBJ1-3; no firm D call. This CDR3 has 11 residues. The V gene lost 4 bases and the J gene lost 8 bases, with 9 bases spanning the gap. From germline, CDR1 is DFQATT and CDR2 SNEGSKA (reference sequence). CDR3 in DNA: TGCAGTGCTATGAACGGAGACACCATATATTTT. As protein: CSAMNGDTIYF.

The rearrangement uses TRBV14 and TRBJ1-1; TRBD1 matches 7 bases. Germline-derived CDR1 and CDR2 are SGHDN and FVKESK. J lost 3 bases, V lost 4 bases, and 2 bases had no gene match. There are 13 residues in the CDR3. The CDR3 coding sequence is TGTGCCAGCAGCCGACAGGGATACACTGAAGCTTTCTTT. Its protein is CASSRQGYTEAFF.

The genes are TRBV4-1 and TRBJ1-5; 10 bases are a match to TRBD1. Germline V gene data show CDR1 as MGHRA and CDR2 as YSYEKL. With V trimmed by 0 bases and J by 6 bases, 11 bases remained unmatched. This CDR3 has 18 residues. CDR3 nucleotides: TGCGCCAGCAGCCAAGAAAAGGCGACAGGGGGCTTTGGTCAGCCCCAGCATTTT. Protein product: CASSQEKATGGFGQPQHF.

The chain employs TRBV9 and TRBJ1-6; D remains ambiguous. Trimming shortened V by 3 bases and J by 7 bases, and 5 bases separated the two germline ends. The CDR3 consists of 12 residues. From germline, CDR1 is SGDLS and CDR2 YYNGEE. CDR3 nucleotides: TGTGCCAGCAGCGCCCAAAATTCACCCCTCCACTTT. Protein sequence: CASSAQNSPLHF.

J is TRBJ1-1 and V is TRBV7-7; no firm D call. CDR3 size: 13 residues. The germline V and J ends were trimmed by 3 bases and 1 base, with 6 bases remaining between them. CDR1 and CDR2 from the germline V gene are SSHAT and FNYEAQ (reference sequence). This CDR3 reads CASSFGENTEAFF. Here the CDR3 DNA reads TGTGCCAGCAGCTTCGGGGAGAACACTGAAGCTTTCTTT. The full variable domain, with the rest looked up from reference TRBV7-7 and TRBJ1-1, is GAGVSQSPRYKVTKRGQDVTLRCDPISSHATLYWYQQALGQGPEFLTYFNYEAQPDKSGLPSDRFSAERPEGSISTLTIQRTEQRDSAMYRCASSFGENTEAFFGQGTRLTVV.

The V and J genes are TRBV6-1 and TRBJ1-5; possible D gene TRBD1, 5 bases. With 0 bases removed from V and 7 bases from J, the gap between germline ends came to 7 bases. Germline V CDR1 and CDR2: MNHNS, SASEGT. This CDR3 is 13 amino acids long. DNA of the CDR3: TGTGCCAGCAGTGAAGCAGGGGAACAGCCCCAGCATTTT. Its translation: CASSEAGEQPQHF.

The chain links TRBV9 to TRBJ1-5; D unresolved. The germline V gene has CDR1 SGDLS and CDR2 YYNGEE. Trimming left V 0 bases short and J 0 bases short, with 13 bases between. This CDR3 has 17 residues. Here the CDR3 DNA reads TGTGCCAGCAGCGTAGGGGCAGAACTTTATAGCAATCAGCCCCAGCATTTT. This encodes CASSVGAELYSNQPQHF.

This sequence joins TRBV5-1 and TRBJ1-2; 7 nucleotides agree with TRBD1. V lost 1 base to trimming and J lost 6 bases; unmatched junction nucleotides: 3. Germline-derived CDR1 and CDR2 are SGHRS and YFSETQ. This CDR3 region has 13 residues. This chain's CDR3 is CASSLNTGDGYTF. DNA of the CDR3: TGCGCCAGCAGCTTGAATACAGGGGATGGCTACACCTTC.